This T cell receptor beta chain is from a study of Ad26.COV2.S vaccination and SARS-CoV-2 variants. Turning to the study itself: COV1001, an Ad26.COV2.S trial, supplied this vaccine-arm donor.

Remarks on this clone: The antigen is not known.

General observations from the study: Breadth, reportedly substantial, characterized the spike-specific CD8+ and CD4+ T cell responses after vaccination.

The sample's treatment: some 20 received Ad26.COV2.S at low or high dose, single or two shots; about 5 received placebo; per-sample allocation not given. Collection of samples fell on day 63 after the first vaccine or placebo injection. The table came from immunoSEQ multiplex PCR; TCRdb's copy has only in-frame clones and leaves some out. Of around 320,000 clones in the sample, around four fifths were seen once. The CDR3 has 16 amino acids. V trimming: 3 bases; J trimming: 4 bases; junction bases outside the gene matches: 8. Germline V lookup: CDR1 LGHNA, CDR2 YNFKEQ. The material sequenced was peripheral blood, taken in a trial of Ad26.COV2.S vaccine versus placebo. V gene TRBV4-2 combines with J gene TRBJ2-3, with 9 bases aligning to TRBD1. The clonotype was recovered from a person between 18 and 65 years old who received the Ad26.COV2.S COVID-19 vaccine or a placebo. The CDR3: CASSHAPGQGPDTQYF. CDR3 coding DNA: TGTGCCAGCAGCCACGCCCCGGGACAGGGACCAGATACGCAGTATTTT.